The 5 T cell receptor beta chains listed next were all sequenced from one sample in a study of tumor-infiltrating lymphocytes in primary liver carcinoma. Both RNA and DNA were isolated together from about 19-30 mg of bulk tissue that had not been sorted. TCR beta cDNA was reverse-transcribed from approximately 0.45 ug of total RNA. The reaction used a constant-region primer and ProtoScript II reverse transcriptase. ARM-PCR was slightly modified, and three nested multiplex PCR rounds with it gave rise to the TCR beta libraries. Each of the first two PCR rounds ran approximately 9 cycles with TRBV1-TRBV30 forward and C-beta reverse primers. TCRdb ran MiXCR on the multiplex PCR reads and lists one entry per CDR3 protein. The sample shows under 200,000 distinct CDR3 sequences, around four fifths of them seen only once. Sequencing was carried out using tumor tissue from primary liver carcinoma. These receptors all stem from a man aged 40-55 years with primary liver carcinoma and hepatitis B virus infection.

Sample share makes this clonotype medium-sized. The V gene is TRBV11-1, the J gene TRBJ1-2; D not resolved. This CDR3 has 12 residues. Trimming removed 1 base from V and 10 bases from J, with 10 bases in between. Germline values: CDR1 SGHAT, CDR2 FQDESV (reference sequence). The CDR3 DNA follows: TGTGCCAGCAGCTTAGGGCCGAGCGACTACACCTTC. Protein sequence: CASSLGPSDYTF.

Worth noting for this clonotype: The germline gene is not matched at one end of the junction; a read error may be the cause. V gene TRBV4-3 combines with J gene TRBJ2-7; possible D gene TRBD2, 6 bases. The CDR3 is 14 amino acids. CDR1 is LGHNA and CDR2 is YSLEER in the germline V gene. For the CDR3, the DNA is TGCGCCAGCAGCCATCGCACTAGCATCTACGAGCACTACTTC. Translating it yields CASSHRTSIYEHYF.

In this sample, this clonotype turned up a few times. The chain has TRBV6-2 or TRBV6-3 and TRBJ1-1; D perhaps matches TRBD1 (5 bases). The CDR3 totals 12 residues. The ends were cut back, 5 bases at V and 7 bases at J, with 11 bases in the middle. Germline assignment: CDR1 MNHEY and CDR2 SVGEGT. The CDR3 reads CASSGRGGEAFF. As DNA, the CDR3 is TGTGCCAGCAGTGGGAGGGGCGGTGAAGCTTTCTTT.

About this clonotype itself: A read error may account for a junction end that differs from germline. The J gene is TRBJ1-5, the V gene TRBV6-1; 11 bases align to TRBD1. CDR1 and CDR2 (germline): MNHNS, SASEGT. The CDR3 runs to 14 residues. CDR3 DNA sequence: TGTGCCAGCATGAGGACAGGGGGCGATCAGCCCCAGCACTTT. It codes for CASMRTGGDQPQHF.

Remarks on this clonotype: A junction end diverges from the germline sequence, so it may reflect a read error. V usage is TRBV4-3 and J usage is TRBJ2-1; D perhaps matches TRBD2 (7 bases). The CDR3 has 15 residues. CDR1 and CDR2 from the germline V gene are LGHNA and YSLEER. For the CDR3, the DNA is TGCGCCAGCAGCCTAAGGGGGGGGTCGGTTAATGAACAGTTCTTC. Translating it yields CASSLRGGSVNEQFF.